A selection of T cell receptor beta chains follows, all from one sample in a study of beta chain features in type 1 diabetes. The table came from immunoSEQ multiplex PCR; TCRdb's copy has only in-frame clones and leaves some out. Here the sample spans 390,000 or so clones, around 14% being singletons. Sequencing used naive CD4+ T cells from blood. The receptors come from a man aged 25 to 45 in good health. CDR3s leave out the opening cysteine and the closing phenylalanine or tryptophan.

j_gene: TRBJ2-4
v_gene: TRBV6-4
CDR3aa: ASSASSKRGILAKNIQY

j_gene: TRBJ1-1
v_gene: TRBV15
CDR3aa: ATSTLLVSGSEAF

j_gene: TRBJ2-4
v_gene: TRBV19
CDR3aa: ASGPSSVGIQY

j_gene: TRBJ1-2
v_gene: TRBV5-1
CDR3aa: ASSLVGQGVTT

j_gene: TRBJ2-2
v_gene: TRBV29-1
CDR3aa: SVLGTGNTGELF

j_gene: TRBJ2-1
v_gene: TRBV13
CDR3aa: ASSPFKEQF

j_gene: TRBJ1-2
v_gene: TRBV4-1
CDR3aa: ASSRDSDYGYT

j_gene: TRBJ1-2
v_gene: TRBV10-3
CDR3aa: AISDSGRGYT

j_gene: TRBJ2-3
v_gene: TRBV15
CDR3aa: ATSRLNERDTQY

j_gene: TRBJ2-5
v_gene: TRBV13
CDR3aa: ASSLGVEGTQY

j_gene: TRBJ2-3
v_gene: TRBV10-3
CDR3aa: AISGDGDTQY

j_gene: TRBJ1-5
v_gene: TRBV9
CDR3aa: ASSVEGDSNQPQH

j_gene: TRBJ1-4
v_gene: TRBV29-1
CDR3aa: SVRRGGAGEKLF

j_gene: TRBJ1-1
v_gene: TRBV7-9
CDR3aa: ASSSTGLNTEAF

j_gene: TRBJ2-5
v_gene: TRBV5-6
CDR3aa: ASSRGQTKETQY

j_gene: TRBJ2-3
v_gene: TRBV29-1
CDR3aa: SAGTSGRVTDTQY

j_gene: TRBJ1-1
v_gene: TRBV5-1
CDR3aa: ASSLGWVNTEAF

j_gene: TRBJ2-1
v_gene: TRBV11-3
CDR3aa: ATRTSGTGEQF

j_gene: TRBJ1-1
v_gene: TRBV15
CDR3aa: ATSSRQGGSEAF

j_gene: TRBJ2-1
v_gene: TRBV10-3
CDR3aa: AISISGSLDEQF

j_gene: TRBJ2-5
v_gene: TRBV18
CDR3aa: ASSSQPETQY

j_gene: TRBJ2-1
v_gene: TRBV5-1
CDR3aa: ASSFRGRDDEQF

j_gene: TRBJ2-1
v_gene: TRBV6-5
CDR3aa: ASSRGLAGEQF

j_gene: TRBJ2-3
v_gene: TRBV7-2
CDR3aa: ASSWTGGSTDTQY

j_gene: TRBJ2-1
v_gene: TRBV30
CDR3aa: ALWAYHYNEQF

j_gene: TRBJ2-2
v_gene: TRBV6-4
CDR3aa: ASRGWRTGELF

j_gene: TRBJ2-7
v_gene: TRBV5-4
CDR3aa: ASSRWGGMVGYEQY

j_gene: TRBJ1-2
v_gene: TRBV2
CDR3aa: ASSGLPGYT

j_gene: TRBJ2-3
v_gene: TRBV5-4
CDR3aa: ASSSASGSTDTQY

j_gene: TRBJ2-7
v_gene: TRBV4-3
CDR3aa: ASSPVLGARREQY

j_gene: TRBJ2-3
v_gene: TRBV10-3
CDR3aa: AIGDGTDTQY

j_gene: TRBJ2-3
v_gene: TRBV7-7
CDR3aa: ASSPRTGNTQY

j_gene: TRBJ1-5
v_gene: TRBV30
CDR3aa: AWGQTSNQPQH

j_gene: TRBJ2-7
v_gene: TRBV4-1
CDR3aa: ASSQEKARRGHEQY

j_gene: TRBJ1-2
v_gene: TRBV5-1
CDR3aa: ASSLAMAGEGYT

j_gene: TRBJ2-1
v_gene: TRBV7-2
CDR3aa: ASSSDEQF

j_gene: TRBJ1-1
v_gene: TRBV29-1
CDR3aa: SVGQGESTEAF

j_gene: TRBJ2-5
v_gene: TRBV9
CDR3aa: ASSPTGETQY

j_gene: TRBJ2-7
v_gene: TRBV7-2
CDR3aa: ASTTRVSYEQY

j_gene: TRBJ2-7
v_gene: TRBV27
CDR3aa: ASSPRLSVLPVLSYEQY

j_gene: TRBJ2-5
v_gene: TRBV18
CDR3aa: ASSPGQETQY

j_gene: TRBJ1-3
v_gene: TRBV5-4
CDR3aa: ASSPPGRGNTIY

j_gene: TRBJ2-3
v_gene: TRBV7-2
CDR3aa: ASSLSTDTQY

j_gene: TRBJ1-1
v_gene: TRBV18
CDR3aa: ASSVTGTNTEAF

j_gene: TRBJ1-1
v_gene: TRBV2
CDR3aa: ASSEEIKVAF

j_gene: TRBJ2-3
v_gene: TRBV7-2
CDR3aa: ASSTMSGRAGDTQY

j_gene: TRBJ2-5
v_gene: TRBV5-4
CDR3aa: ASSLLAGAETQY

j_gene: TRBJ1-2
v_gene: TRBV15
CDR3aa: ATSRDLGRKDGYT

j_gene: TRBJ2-2
v_gene: TRBV29-1
CDR3aa: SARRDQDTGELF

j_gene: TRBJ2-4
v_gene: TRBV29-1
CDR3aa: SVGEGKNIQY

j_gene: TRBJ2-3
v_gene: TRBV30
CDR3aa: AWSVAQLDTQY

j_gene: TRBJ2-4
v_gene: TRBV21-1
CDR3aa: ASSNGSEPLAKNIQY

j_gene: TRBJ2-5
v_gene: TRBV23-1
CDR3aa: ASTKDERPQETQY

j_gene: TRBJ2-1
v_gene: TRBV4-3
CDR3aa: ASSQQGHNEQF

j_gene: TRBJ2-5
v_gene: TRBV27
CDR3aa: ASSLGQGGETQY

j_gene: TRBJ2-1
v_gene: TRBV7-2
CDR3aa: ASVKDLLNEQF

j_gene: TRBJ2-1
v_gene: TRBV5-8
CDR3aa: ASSSGRLNEQF

j_gene: TRBJ1-2
v_gene: TRBV30
CDR3aa: AWSPTSRDT

j_gene: TRBJ2-7
v_gene: TRBV19
CDR3aa: ASSPEEGDEQY